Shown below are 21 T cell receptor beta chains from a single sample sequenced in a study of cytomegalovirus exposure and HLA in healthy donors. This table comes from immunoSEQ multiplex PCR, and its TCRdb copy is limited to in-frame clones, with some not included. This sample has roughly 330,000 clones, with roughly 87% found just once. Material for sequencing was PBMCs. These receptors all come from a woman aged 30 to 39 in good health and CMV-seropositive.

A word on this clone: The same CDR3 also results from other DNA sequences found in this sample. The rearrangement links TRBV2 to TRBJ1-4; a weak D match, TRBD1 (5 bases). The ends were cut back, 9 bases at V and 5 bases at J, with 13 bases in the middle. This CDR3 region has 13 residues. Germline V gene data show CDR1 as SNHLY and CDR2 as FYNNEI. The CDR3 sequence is CASSGTANEKLFF. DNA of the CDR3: TGTGCCAGTTCCGGGACGGCGAATGAAAAACTGTTTTTT.

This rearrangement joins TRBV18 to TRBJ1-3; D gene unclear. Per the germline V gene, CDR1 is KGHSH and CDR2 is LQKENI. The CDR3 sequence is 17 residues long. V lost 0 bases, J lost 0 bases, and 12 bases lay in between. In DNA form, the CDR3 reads TGTGCCAGCTCACCACCGGATTGGCAAGTCTCTGGAAACACCATATATTTT. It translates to CASSPPDWQVSGNTIYF.

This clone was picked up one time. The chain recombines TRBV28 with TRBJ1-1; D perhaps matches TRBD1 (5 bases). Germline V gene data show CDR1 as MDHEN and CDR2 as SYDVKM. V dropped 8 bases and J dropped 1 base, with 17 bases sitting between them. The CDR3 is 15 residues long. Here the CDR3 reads CASQTAGTANTEAFF. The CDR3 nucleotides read TGTGCCAGCCAAACTGCCGGGACGGCGAACACTGAAGCTTTCTTT.

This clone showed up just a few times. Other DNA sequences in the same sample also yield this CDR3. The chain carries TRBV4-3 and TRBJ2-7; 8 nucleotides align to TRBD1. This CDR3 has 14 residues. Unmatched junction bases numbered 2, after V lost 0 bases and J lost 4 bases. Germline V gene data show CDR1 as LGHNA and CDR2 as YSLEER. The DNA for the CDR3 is TGCGCCAGCAGCCAAGACAGGGGGCCGTACGAGCAGTACTTC. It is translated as CASSQDRGPYEQYF.

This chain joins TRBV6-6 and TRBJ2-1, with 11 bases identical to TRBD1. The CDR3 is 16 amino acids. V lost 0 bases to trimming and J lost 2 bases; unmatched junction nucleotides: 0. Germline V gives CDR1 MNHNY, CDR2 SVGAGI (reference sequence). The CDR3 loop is CASSYSGQGAYNEQFF. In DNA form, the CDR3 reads TGTGCCAGCAGTTACTCGGGACAGGGGGCCTACAATGAGCAGTTCTTC.

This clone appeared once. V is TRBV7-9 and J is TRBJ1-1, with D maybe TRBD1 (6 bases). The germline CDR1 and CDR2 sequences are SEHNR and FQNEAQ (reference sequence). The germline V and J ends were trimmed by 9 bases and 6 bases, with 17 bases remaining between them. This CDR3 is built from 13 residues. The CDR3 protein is CARETGRLAEAFF. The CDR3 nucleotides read TGTGCCAGAGAAACAGGGCGTTTGGCTGAAGCTTTCTTT.

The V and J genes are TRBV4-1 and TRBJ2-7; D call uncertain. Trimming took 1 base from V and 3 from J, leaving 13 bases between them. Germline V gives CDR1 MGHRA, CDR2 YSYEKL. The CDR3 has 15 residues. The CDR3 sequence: CASSQVSSNNYEQYF. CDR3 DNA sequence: TGCGCCAGCAGCCAAGTTTCCAGCAACAACTACGAGCAGTACTTC.

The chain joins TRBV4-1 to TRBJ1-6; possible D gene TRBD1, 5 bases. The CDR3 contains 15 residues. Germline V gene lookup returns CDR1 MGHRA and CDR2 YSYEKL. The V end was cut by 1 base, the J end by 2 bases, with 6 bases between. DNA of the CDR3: TGCGCCAGCAGCCAAGTGACAGCCTATAATTCACCCCTCCACTTT. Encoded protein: CASSQVTAYNSPLHF.

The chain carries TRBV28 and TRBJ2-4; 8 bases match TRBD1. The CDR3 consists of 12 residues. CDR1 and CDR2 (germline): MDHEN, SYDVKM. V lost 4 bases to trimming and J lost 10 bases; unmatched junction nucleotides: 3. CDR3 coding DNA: TGTGCCAGCAGTTCACAGGGGGGTATTCAGTACTTC. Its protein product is CASSSQGGIQYF. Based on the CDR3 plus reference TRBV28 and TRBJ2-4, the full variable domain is DVKVTQSSRYLVKRTGEKVFLECVQDMDHENMFWYRQDPGLGLRLIYFSYDVKMKEKGDIPEGYSVSREKKERFSLILESASTNQTSMYLCASSSQGGIQYFGAGTRLSVL.

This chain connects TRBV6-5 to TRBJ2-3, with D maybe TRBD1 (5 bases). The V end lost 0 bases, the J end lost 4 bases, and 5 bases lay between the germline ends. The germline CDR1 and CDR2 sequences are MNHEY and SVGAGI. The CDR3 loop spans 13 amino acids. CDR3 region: CASSYSGPDTQYF. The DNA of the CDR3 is TGTGCCAGCAGTTACTCGGGGCCAGATACGCAGTATTTT.

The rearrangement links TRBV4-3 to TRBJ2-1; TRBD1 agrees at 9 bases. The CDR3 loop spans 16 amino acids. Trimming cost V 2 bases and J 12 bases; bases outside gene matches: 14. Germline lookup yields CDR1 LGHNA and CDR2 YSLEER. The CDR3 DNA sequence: TGCGCCAGCAGCCAAATTCCCGGGACAGGGTACATTGCGCAGTTCTTC. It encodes CASSQIPGTGYIAQFF.

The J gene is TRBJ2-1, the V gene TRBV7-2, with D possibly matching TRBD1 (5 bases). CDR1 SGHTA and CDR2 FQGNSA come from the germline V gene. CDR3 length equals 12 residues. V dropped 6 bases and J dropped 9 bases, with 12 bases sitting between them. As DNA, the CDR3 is TGTGCCAGCAGTCACAGGCCGGGTGAGCAGTTCTTC. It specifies CASSHRPGEQFF.

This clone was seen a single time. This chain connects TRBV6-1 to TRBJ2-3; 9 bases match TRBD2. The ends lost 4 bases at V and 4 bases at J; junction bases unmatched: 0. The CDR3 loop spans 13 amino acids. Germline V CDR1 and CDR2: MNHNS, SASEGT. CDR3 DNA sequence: TGTGCCAGCAGTGGGACTAGCGCAGATACGCAGTATTTT. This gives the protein CASSGTSADTQYF.

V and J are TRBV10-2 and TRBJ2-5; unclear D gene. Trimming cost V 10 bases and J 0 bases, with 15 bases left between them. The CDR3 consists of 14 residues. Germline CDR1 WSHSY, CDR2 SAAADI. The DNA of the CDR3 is TGCGCCACGCGCCGGTGGACCGACCAAGAGACCCAGTACTTC. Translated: CATRRWTDQETQYF.

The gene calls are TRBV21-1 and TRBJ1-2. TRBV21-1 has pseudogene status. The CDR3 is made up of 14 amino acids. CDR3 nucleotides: TGTGCCAGCAGCAAAGTCTATGCTTTGCGAGGCTACACCTTC. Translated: CASSKVYALRGYTF.

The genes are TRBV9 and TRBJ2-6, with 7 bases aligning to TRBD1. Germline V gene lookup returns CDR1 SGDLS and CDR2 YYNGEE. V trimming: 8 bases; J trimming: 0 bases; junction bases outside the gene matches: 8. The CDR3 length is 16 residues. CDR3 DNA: TGTGCCAGTAGGGACAGCCCTTCCTCTGGGGCCAACGTCCTGACTTTC. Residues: CASRDSPSSGANVLTF.

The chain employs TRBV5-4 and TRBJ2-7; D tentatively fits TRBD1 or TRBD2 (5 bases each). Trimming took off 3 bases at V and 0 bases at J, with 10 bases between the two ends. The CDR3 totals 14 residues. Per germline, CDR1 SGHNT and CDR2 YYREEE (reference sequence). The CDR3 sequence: CASSSGTNSYEQYF. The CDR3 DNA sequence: TGTGCCAGCAGCTCCGGGACCAACTCCTACGAGCAGTACTTC.

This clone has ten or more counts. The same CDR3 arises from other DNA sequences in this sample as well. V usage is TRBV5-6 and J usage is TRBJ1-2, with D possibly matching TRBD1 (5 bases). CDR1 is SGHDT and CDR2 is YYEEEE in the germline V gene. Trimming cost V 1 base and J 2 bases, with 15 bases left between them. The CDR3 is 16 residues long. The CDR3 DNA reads TGTGCCAGCAGCTTGAACGCGGGACTCAGGAACTATGGCTACACCTTC. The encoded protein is CASSLNAGLRNYGYTF.

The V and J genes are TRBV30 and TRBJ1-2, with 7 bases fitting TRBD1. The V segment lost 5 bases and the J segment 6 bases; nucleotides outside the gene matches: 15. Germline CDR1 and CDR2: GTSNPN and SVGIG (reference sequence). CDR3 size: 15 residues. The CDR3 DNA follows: TGTGCCTGGGATACCGGGGACAGTAGGTATCATGGCTACACCTTC. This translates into CAWDTGDSRYHGYTF.

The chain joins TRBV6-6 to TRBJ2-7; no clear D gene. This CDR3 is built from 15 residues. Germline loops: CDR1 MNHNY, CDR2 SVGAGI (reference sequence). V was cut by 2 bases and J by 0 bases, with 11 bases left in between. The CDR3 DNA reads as TGTGCCAGCAGTTACGCCCAACAGAGCTCCTACGAGCAGTACTTC. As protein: CASSYAQQSSYEQYF.

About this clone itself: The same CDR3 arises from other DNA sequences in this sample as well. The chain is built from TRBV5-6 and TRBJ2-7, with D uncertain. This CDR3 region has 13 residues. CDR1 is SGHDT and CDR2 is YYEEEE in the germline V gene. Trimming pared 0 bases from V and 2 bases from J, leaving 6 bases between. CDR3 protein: CASSLGLTYEQYF. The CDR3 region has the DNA TGTGCCAGCAGCTTGGGGCTTACCTACGAGCAGTACTTC.